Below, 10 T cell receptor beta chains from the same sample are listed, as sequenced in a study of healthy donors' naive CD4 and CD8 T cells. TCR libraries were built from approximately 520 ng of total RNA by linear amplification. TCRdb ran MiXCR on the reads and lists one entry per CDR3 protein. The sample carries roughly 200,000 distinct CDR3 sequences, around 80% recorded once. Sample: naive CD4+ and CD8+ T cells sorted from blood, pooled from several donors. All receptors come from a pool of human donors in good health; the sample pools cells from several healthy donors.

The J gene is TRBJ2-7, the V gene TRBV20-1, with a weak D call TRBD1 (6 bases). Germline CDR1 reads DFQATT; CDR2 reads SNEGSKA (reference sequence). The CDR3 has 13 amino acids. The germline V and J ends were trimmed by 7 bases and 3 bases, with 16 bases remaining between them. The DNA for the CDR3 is TGCAGTGGAACACAGGGCCAAGGCTACGAGCAGTACTTC. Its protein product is CSGTQGQGYEQYF.

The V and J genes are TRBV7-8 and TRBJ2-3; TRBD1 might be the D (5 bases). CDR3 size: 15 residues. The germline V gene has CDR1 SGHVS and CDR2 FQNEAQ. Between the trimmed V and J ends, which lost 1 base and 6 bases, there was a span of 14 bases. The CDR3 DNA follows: TGTGCCAGCAGCTTAGGGGGCAGGATGATGGATACGCAGTATTTT. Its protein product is CASSLGGRMMDTQYF.

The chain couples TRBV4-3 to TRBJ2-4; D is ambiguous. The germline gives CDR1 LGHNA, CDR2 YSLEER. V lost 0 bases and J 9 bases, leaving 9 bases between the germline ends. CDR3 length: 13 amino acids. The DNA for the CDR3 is TGCGCCAGCAGCCAAGATCCCGAGTCCATTCAGTACTTC. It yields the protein CASSQDPESIQYF.

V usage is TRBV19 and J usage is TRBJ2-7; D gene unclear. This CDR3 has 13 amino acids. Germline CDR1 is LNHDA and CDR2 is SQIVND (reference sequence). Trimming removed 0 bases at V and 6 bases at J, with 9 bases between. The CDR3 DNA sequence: TGTGCCAGTAGTATAGATCGAGGCAGCGAGCAGTACGTC. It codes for CASSIDRGSEQYV.

This chain's CDR3 is CAISDIKTGTIDNEQFF. CDR3 DNA sequence: TGTGCCATCAGTGATATAAAGACAGGGACGATTGACAATGAGCAGTTCTTC. The J gene is TRBJ2-1, the V gene TRBV10-3; 7 nucleotides line up with TRBD1. The CDR3 consists of 17 residues. The germline V gene has CDR1 ENHRY and CDR2 SYGVKD. The trim removed 3 bases at V and 5 bases at J, leaving 13 bases unmatched.

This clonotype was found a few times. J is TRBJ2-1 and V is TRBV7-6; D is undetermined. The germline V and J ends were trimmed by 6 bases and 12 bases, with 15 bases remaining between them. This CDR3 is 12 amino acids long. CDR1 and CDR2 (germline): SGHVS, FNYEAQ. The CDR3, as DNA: TGTGCCAGCAGTCCCGGAGAGTCCATGCAGTTCTTC. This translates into CASSPGESMQFF.

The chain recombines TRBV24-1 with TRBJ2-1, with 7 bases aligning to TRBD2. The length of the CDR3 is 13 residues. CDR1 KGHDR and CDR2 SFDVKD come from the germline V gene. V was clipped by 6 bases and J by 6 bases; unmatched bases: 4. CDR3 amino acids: CATSTAGTNEQFF. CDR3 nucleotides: TGTGCCACCAGTACAGCGGGAACCAATGAGCAGTTCTTC.

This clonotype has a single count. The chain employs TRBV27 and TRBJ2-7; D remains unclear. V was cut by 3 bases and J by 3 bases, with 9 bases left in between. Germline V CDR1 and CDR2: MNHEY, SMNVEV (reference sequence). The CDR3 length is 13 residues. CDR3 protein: CASSLDGFYEQYF. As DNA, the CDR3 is TGTGCCAGCAGTTTGGACGGATTCTACGAGCAGTACTTC.

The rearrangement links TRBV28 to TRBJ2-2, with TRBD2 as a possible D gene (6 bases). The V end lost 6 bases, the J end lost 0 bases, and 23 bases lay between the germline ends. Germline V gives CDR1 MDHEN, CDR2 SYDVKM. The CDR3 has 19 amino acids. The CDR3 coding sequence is TGTGCCAGCAGCACTTCGTTCCCACTAGCAGGCGCGAACACCGGGGAGCTGTTTTTT. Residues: CASSTSFPLAGANTGELFF.

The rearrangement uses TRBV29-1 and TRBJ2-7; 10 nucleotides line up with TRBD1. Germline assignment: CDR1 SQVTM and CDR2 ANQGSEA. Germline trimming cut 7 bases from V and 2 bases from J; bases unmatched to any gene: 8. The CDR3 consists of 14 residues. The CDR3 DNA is TGCAGCGCCTACTCCGGGACAGGGGCCTACGAGCAGTACTTC. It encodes CSAYSGTGAYEQYF.